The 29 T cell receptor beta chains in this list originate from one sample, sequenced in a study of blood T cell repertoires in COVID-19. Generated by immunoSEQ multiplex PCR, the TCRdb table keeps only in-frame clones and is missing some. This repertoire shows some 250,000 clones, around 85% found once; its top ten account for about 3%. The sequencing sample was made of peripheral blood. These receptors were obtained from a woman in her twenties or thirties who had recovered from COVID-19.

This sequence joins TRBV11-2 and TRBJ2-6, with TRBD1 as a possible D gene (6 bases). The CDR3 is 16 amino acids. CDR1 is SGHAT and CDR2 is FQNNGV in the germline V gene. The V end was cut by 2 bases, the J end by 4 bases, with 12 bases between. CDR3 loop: CASSLYQGPGANVLTF. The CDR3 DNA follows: TGTGCCAGCAGCTTATATCAGGGGCCCGGGGCCAACGTCCTGACTTTC.

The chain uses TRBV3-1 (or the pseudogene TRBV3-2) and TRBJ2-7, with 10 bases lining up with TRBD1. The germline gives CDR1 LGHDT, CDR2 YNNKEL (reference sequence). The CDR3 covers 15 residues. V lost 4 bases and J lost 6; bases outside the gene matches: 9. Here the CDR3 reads CASSPTGGAFPEQYF. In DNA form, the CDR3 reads TGTGCCAGCAGCCCGACAGGGGGCGCTTTCCCCGAGCAGTACTTC.

The CDR3 nucleotides are TGTGCCAGCAGTTTGATCCAGGATGCTAACTATGGCTACACCTTC. This encodes CASSLIQDANYGYTF. This chain links TRBV28 with TRBJ1-2; no firm D call. Trimming stripped 3 bases from V and 0 bases from J, with 11 bases between. Looked up from germline, CDR1 is MDHEN and CDR2 is SYDVKM. The CDR3 contains 15 residues.

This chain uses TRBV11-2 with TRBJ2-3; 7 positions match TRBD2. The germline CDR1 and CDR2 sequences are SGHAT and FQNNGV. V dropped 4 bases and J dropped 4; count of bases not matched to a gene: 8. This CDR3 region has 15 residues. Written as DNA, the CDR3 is TGTGCCAGCAGCTCCCCGGCGGGGGTAGCAGATACGCAGTATTTT. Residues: CASSSPAGVADTQYF.

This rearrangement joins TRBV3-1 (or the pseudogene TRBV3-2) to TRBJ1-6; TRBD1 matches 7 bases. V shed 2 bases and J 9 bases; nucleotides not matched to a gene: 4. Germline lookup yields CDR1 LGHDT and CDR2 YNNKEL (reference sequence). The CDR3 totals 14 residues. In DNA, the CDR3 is TGTGCCAGCAGCCAAAACAGGGGAGGTTCACCCCTCCACTTT. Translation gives CASSQNRGGSPLHF.

The CDR3 nucleotides read TGTGCCAGCAGCGTAGAATATGATACGCAGTATTTT. This encodes CASSVEYDTQYF. This chain uses TRBV9 with TRBJ2-3, with D unclear. The V end lost 0 bases, the J end lost 6 bases, and 5 bases lay between the germline ends. In germline, CDR1 is SGDLS, CDR2 YYNGEE. CDR3 length: 12 residues.

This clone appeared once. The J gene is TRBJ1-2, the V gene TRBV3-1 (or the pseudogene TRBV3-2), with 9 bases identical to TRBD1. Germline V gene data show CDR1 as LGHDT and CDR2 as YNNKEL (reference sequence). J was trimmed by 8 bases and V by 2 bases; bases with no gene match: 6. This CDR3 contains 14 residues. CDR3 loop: CASSQRQGGWGYTF. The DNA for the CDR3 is TGTGCCAGCAGCCAAAGACAGGGGGGTTGGGGCTACACCTTC.

The CDR3 here is CASSLTLRPTGGLGGYTF. Here the CDR3 DNA reads TGTGCCAGCAGCTTGACCCTCCGACCGACAGGGGGCCTGGGGGGCTACACCTTC. The J gene is TRBJ1-2, the V gene TRBV5-5; TRBD1 matches at 10 bases. The CDR3 spans 18 residues. From germline, CDR1 is SGHKS and CDR2 YYEKEE (reference sequence). With 1 base clipped from V and 8 bases from J, the junction kept 17 bases outside the gene matches.

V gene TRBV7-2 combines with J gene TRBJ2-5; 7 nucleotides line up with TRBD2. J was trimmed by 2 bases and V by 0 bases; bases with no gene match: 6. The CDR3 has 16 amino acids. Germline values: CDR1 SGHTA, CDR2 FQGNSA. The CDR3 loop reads CASSLAFWGGQETQYF. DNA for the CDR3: TGTGCCAGCAGCTTAGCATTTTGGGGGGGACAAGAGACCCAGTACTTC.

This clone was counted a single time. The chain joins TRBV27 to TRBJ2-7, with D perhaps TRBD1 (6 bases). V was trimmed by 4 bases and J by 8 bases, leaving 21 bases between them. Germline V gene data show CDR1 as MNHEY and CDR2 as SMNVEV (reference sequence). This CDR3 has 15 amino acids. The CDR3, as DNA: TGTGCCAGCAGTTGGGGTACAGGGCTCCGGAGTAAGCAGTACTTC. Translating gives CASSWGTGLRSKQYF.

The CDR3 loop is CASGLAGGKNIQYF. In nucleotides, the CDR3 is TGTGCCAGCGGACTAGCGGGGGGCAAAAACATTCAGTACTTC. The rearrangement joins TRBV19 to TRBJ2-4; 14 positions agree with TRBD2. J gave up 3 bases and V 9 bases, and 1 base lay outside the gene matches. There are 14 residues in the CDR3. Germline values: CDR1 LNHDA, CDR2 SQIVND (reference sequence).

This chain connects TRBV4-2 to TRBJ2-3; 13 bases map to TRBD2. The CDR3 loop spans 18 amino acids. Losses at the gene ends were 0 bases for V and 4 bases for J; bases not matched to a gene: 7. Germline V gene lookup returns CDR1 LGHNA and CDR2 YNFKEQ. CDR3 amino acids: CASSQDREGLAGADTQYF. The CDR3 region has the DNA TGTGCCAGCAGCCAAGATCGCGAAGGACTAGCGGGGGCAGATACGCAGTATTTT.

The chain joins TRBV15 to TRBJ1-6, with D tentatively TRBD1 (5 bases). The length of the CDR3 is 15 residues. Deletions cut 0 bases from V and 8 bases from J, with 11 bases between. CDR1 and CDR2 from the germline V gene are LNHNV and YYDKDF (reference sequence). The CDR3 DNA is TGTGCCACCAGCAGAGAACAGGTGCCGGATTCACCCCTCCACTTT. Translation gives CATSREQVPDSPLHF.

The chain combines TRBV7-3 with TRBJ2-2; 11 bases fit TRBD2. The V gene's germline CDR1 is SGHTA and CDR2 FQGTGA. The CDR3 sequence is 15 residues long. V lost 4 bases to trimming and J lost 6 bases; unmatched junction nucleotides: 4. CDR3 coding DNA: TGTGCCAGCAGCTCTAGCGGGGGGAAGGCCGGGGAGCTGTTTTTT. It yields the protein CASSSSGGKAGELFF. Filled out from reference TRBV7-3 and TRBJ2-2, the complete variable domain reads GAGVSQTPSNKVTEKGKYVELRCDPISGHTALYWYRQSLGQGPEFLIYFQGTGAADDSGLPNDRFFAVRPEGSVSTLKIQRTERGDSAVYLCASSSSGGKAGELFFGEGSRLTVL.

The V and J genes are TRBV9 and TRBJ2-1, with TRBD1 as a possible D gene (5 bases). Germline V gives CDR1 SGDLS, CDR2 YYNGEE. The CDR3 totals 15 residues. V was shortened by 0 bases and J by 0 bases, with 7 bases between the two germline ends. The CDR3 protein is CASSVGQNSYNEQFF. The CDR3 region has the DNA TGTGCCAGCAGCGTAGGACAGAACTCCTACAATGAGCAGTTCTTC.

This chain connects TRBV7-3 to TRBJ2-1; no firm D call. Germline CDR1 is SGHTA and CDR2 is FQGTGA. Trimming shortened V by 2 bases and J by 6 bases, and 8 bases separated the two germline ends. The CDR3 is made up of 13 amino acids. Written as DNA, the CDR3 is TGTGCCAGCAGCTTACAGGTCCCCAATGAGCAGTTCTTC. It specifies CASSLQVPNEQFF.

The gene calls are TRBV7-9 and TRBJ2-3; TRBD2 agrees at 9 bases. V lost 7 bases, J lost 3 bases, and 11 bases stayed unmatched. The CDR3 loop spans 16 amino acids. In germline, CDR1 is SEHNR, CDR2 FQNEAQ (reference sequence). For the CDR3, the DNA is TGTGCCAGCATAACCGCGGGGGGGCCATTGACAGATACGCAGTATTTT. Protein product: CASITAGGPLTDTQYF.

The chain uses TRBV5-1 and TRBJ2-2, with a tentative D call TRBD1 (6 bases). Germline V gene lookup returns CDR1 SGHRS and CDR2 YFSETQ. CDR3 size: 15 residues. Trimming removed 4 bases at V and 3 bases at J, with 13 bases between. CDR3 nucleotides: TGCGCCAGCAGCCCGAGGGGGACGTACACCGGGGAGCTGTTTTTT. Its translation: CASSPRGTYTGELFF.

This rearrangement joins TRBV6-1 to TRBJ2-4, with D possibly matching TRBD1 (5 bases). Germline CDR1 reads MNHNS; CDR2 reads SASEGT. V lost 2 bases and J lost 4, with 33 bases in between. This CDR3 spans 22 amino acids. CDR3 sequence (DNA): TGTGCCAGCAGTGAATTCGTGGACGGATGGTATGAAAGGTCAGGGCCTAAAAACATTCAGTACTTC. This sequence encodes CASSEFVDGWYERSGPKNIQYF.

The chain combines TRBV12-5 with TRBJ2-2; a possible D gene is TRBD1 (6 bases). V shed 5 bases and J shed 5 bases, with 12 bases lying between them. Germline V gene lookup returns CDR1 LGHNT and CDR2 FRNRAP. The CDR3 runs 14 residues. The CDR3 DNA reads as TGTGCTAGTGGTCCCCCAGGGGTGACCGGGGAGCTGTTTTTT. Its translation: CASGPPGVTGELFF.

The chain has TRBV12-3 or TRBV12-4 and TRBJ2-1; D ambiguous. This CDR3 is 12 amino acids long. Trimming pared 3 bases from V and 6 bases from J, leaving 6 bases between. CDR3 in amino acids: CASSLLINEQFF. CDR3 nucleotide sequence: TGTGCCAGCAGTTTGTTAATCAATGAGCAGTTCTTC.

The CDR3: CASSPLDRGSNQPQHF. The CDR3 nucleotides are TGTGCCAGCAGTCCCCTAGACAGGGGGAGCAATCAGCCCCAGCATTTT. The chain is built from TRBV6-6 and TRBJ1-5; TRBD1 matches 9 bases. Germline trimming cut 5 bases from V and 1 base from J; bases unmatched to any gene: 6. This CDR3 is 16 amino acids long. Per germline, CDR1 MNHNY and CDR2 SVGAGI (reference sequence).

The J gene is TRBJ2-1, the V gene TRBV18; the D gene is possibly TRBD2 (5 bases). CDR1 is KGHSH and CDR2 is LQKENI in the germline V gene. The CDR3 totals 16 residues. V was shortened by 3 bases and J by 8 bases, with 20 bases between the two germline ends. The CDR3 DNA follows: TGTGCCAGCTCACCTCTTACAGAAGGCCGGGGAGATGAGCAGTTCTTC. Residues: CASSPLTEGRGDEQFF.

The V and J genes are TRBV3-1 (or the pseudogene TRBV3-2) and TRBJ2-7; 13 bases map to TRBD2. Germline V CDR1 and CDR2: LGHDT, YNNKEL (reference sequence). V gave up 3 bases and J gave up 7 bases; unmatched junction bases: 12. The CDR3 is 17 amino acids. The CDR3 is CASSQIPRTSGGKEQYF. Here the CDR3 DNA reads TGTGCCAGCAGCCAGATTCCACGGACTAGCGGGGGTAAAGAGCAGTACTTC.

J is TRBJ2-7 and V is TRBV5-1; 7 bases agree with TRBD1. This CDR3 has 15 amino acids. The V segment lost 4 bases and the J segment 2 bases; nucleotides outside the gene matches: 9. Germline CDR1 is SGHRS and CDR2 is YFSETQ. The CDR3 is CASSQGTAATYEQYF. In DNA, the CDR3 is TGCGCCAGCAGCCAAGGGACAGCGGCAACCTACGAGCAGTACTTC. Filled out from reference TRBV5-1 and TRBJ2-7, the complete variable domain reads KAGVTQTPRYLIKTRGQQVTLSCSPISGHRSVSWYQQTPGQGLQFLFEYFSETQRNKGNFPGRFSGRQFSNSRSEMNVSTLELGDSALYLCASSQGTAATYEQYFGPGTRLTVT.

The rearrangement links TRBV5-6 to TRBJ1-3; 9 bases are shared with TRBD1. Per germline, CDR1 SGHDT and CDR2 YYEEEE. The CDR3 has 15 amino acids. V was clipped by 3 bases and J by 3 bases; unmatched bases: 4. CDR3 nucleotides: TGTGCCAGCAGCTACAGGGGGCTAATTGGAAACACCATATATTTT. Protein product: CASSYRGLIGNTIYF.

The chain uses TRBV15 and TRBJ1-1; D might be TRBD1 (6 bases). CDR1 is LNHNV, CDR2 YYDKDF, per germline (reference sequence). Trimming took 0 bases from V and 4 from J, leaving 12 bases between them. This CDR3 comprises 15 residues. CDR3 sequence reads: CATSRDNIRGTEAFF. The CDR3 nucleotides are TGTGCCACCAGCAGAGATAATATCAGGGGCACTGAAGCTTTCTTT.

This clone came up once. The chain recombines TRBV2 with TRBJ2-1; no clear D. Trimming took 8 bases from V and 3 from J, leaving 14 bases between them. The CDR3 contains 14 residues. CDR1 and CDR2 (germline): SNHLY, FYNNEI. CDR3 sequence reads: CASSSSRSYNEQFF. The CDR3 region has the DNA TGTGCCAGCTCTTCGTCGCGAAGCTACAATGAGCAGTTCTTC. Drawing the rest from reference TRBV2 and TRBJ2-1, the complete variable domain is EPEVTQTPSHQVTQMGQEVILRCVPISNHLYFYWYRQILGQKVEFLVSFYNNEISEKSEIFDDQFSVERPDGSNFTLKIRSTKLEDSAMYFCASSSSRSYNEQFFGPGTRLTVL.

Written as DNA, the CDR3 is TGCAGCGTTGGGACAGGGGACTATGGCTACACCTTC. Amino acids: CSVGTGDYGYTF. The chain is built from TRBV29-1 and TRBJ1-2; TRBD1 matches at 9 bases. The germline gives CDR1 SQVTM, CDR2 ANQGSEA. CDR3 length: 12 residues. The V segment lost 4 bases and the J segment 3 bases; nucleotides outside the gene matches: 0.